This TCR beta chain was profiled in a study of cytomegalovirus exposure and HLA in healthy donors. Germline-derived CDR1 and CDR2 are SGHRS and YFSETQ. CDR3 size: 14 residues. The PCR used 60 Vbeta and 13 Jbeta primers. Sequencing used immunoSEQ multiplex PCR; TCRdb keeps in-frame clones, though not all of them. In the table there are about 210,000 clones, about 76% of which are singletons. The material sequenced was PBMCs. The TCR was taken from a male donor in good health and CMV-seropositive. The chain employs TRBV5-1 and TRBJ2-5, with a possible D match to TRBD1 (6 bases). The DNA end favors TRBJ2-7, so the J call may be wrong. The CDR3 protein is CASSSSQGTYEQYF. CDR3 bases: TGCGCCAGCAGCTCGTCACAGGGTACGTACGAGCAGTACTTC.